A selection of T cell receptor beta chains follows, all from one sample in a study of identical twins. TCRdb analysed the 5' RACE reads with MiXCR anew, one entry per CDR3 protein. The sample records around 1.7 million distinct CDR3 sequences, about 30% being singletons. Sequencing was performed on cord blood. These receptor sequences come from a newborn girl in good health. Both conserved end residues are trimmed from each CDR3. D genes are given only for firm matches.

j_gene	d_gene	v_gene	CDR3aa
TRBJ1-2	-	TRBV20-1	SASEPGNYGHT
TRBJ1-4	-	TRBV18	ASSPDVEKLF
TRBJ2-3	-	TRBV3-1	ASSQRVAAFTDTQY
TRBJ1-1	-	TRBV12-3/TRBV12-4	ASKTVLQRTEAF
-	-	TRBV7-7	ASSLQYQETQF
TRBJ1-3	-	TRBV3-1	ASSRGLMSSGNTIY
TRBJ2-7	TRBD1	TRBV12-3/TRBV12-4	ASSLTWGQDSYEQY
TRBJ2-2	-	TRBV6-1	ASSAHTGELF
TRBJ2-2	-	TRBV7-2	ASSLGASPGELF
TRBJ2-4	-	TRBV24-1	ATSPRDIIQY
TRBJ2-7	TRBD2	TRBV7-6	ASSFGTSGRAGYEQY
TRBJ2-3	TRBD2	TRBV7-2	ASSLARESTDTQY
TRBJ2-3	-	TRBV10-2	AISDLDTQY
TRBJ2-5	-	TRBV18	ASSPIQETQY
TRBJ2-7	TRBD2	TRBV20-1	SARDLVKASGGYEQY
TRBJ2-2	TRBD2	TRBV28	ASSPPTGRGTGELF
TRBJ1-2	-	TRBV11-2	ASSLLGPRAPGYT
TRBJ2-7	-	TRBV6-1	ASSDSLAYEQY
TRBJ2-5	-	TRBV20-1	SARVIGSRQETQY
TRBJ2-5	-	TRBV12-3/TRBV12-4	ASSSLIREKKPNEQY
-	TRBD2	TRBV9	ASSFGLAGDNEQY
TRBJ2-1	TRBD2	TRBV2	ASRVRRGSYNEQF
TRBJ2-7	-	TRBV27	ASSLGTIPGYEQY
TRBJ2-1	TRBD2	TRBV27	ASLVSGGAYNEQF
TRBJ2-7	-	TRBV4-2	ASSQDRQGGSSYEQY
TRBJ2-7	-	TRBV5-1	ASSLGVAEQY
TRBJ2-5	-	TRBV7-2	ASSWGTGATQY
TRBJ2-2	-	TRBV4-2	ASSQEVYTGELF
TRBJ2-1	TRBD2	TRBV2	ASSGTSGVHEQF
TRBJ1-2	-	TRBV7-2	ASKYRSGQANGYT
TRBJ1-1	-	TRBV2	ASSLNTAEAF
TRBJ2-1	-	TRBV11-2	ASSFWGFTF
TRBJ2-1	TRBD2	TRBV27	ASSTQREETQF
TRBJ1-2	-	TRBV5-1	ASSLDAGRIYGYT
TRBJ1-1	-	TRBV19	ASSIRFGSNTEAF
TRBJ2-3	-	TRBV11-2	ASSLSRQKRDTQY
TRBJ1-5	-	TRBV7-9	ASSLWNRTGAHRPQH
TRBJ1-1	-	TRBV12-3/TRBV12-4	ASTPTRRTEAF
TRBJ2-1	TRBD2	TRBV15	ATSSGTRIDNEQF
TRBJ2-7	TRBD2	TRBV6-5	ASSSSGRANYEQY
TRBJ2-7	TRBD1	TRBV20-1	SAAKTGPSYEQY
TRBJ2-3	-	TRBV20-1	SARDLDTQY
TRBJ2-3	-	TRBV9	ASTAGWGSTDTQY
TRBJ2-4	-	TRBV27	ASSRGMEQY
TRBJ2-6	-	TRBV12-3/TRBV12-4	ASNRFSGANVLT
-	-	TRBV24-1	ATSDPGGFETQY
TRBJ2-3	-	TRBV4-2	ASSQGGPGDTQY
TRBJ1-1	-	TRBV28	ASSLRGHRMNTEAF
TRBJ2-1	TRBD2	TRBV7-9	ASSLRLAGGFNEQF
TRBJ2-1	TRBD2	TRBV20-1	SAGTSGRDEQF
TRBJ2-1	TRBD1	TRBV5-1	ASRQGRVNEQF
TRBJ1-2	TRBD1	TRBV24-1	ATSDPKGAAYGYT
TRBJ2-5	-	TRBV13	ASSERQEVRNEQY
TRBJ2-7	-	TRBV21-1	ASTNPGQPLGEQY